The clone carrying this T cell receptor (beta chain) was recorded a few times. As yet, its antigen is unknown. This sample was included in a study of T-cell memory formation after mild COVID-19. Findings of the study overall: Pre-infection memory showed some responding clones, and this suggested that cross-reactive memory joined. The CD4+ clones that contracted clustered mainly within CM and EM, and the CD8+ clones concentrated in EMRA.

CDR3 length: 13 residues. Losses at the gene ends were 6 bases for V and 9 bases for J; bases not matched to a gene: 5. Germline values: CDR1 WSHSY, CDR2 SAAADI. UMIs and sample barcodes were carried by the TCR alpha and TCR beta cDNA libraries that 5'RACE produced using constant-segment primers. One entry per CDR3 protein results from TCRdb running MiXCR on the 5' RACE reads. The table lists under 300,000 distinct CDR3 sequences, around a tenth of them singletons. The source material was PBMCs or a T cell subset sorted from them (not recorded which). The genes are TRBV10-2 and TRBJ2-1; 10 nucleotides align to TRBD1. This TCR was sampled from a man aged 18 to 30 who had mild COVID-19 (a few samples of this study predate the infection). Cell type and time point are not known. The CDR3 spells CASRGQGMSEQFF. CDR3 nucleotide sequence: TGCGCCAGCAGGGGACAGGGGATGAGTGAGCAGTTCTTC.